Shown below are 30 T cell receptor beta chains from a single sample sequenced in a study of glioma-infiltrating T cells after dendritic cell vaccination. The assay was immunoSEQ multiplex PCR, and TCRdb's table has in-frame clones only and misses some. The table records around 72,000 clones, approximately 81% of them present only once. The sample here was blood, taken before dendritic cell vaccination. These receptors were collected from a human donor with glioblastoma.

The V and J genes are TRBV5-1 and TRBJ1-2, with TRBD1 as a possible D gene (6 bases). The V gene's germline CDR1 is SGHRS and CDR2 YFSETQ. CDR3 length equals 14 residues. V was clipped by 4 bases and J by 3 bases, with 13 bases between them. The chain's CDR3 is CASSEGGGDYGYTF. In DNA form, the CDR3 reads TGCGCCAGCAGCGAAGGGGGGGGTGACTATGGCTACACCTTC.

The genes are TRBV11-2 and TRBJ1-1, with D perhaps TRBD1 (6 bases). The CDR3 is 14 amino acids. Germline CDR1 is SGHAT and CDR2 is FQNNGV. Deletions cut 5 bases from V and 8 bases from J, with 18 bases between. CDR3 region: CASSPPGHGLEAFF. Here the CDR3 DNA reads TGTGCCAGCAGCCCTCCGGGACACGGCCTAGAAGCTTTCTTT.

The chain uses TRBV10-3 and TRBJ1-1; 8 bases are a match to TRBD1. J lost 8 bases, V lost 6 bases, and 5 bases had no gene match. CDR3 length: 12 amino acids. Germline CDR1 and CDR2: ENHRY and SYGVKD. The CDR3 nucleotides read TGTGCCATCAGCCCCGGACAGGGAGAAGCTTTCTTT. This sequence encodes CAISPGQGEAFF.

The chain has TRBV30 and TRBJ1-2; D call uncertain. CDR3 length: 13 residues. Germline CDR1 GTSNPN, CDR2 SVGIG (reference sequence). The V end lost 2 bases, the J end lost 2 bases, and 9 bases lay between the germline ends. The CDR3 sequence is CAWSLRVNYGYTF. The CDR3, as DNA: TGTGCCTGGAGTTTGAGGGTAAACTATGGCTACACCTTC.

This chain links TRBV9 with TRBJ1-2; maybe TRBD1 (5 bases). V lost 3 bases and J 4 bases, leaving 13 bases between the germline ends. Germline CDR1 SGDLS, CDR2 YYNGEE. This CDR3 has 14 amino acids. The DNA for the CDR3 is TGTGCCAGCAGCGCGGCGGGACTCCCCTATGGCTACACCTTC. This translates into CASSAAGLPYGYTF.

The chain has TRBV13 and TRBJ2-7; a possible D gene is TRBD1 (5 bases). Per germline, CDR1 PRHDT and CDR2 FYEKMQ (reference sequence). V shed 3 bases and J shed 5 bases, with 14 bases lying between them. The length of the CDR3 is 14 residues. CDR3 amino acids: CASSFGSQADEQYF. CDR3 DNA: TGTGCCAGCAGCTTCGGGTCACAGGCCGACGAGCAGTACTTC.

V gene TRBV19 combines with J gene TRBJ2-6; D is possibly TRBD1 (5 bases). The CDR3 has 19 residues. CDR1 and CDR2 from the germline V gene are LNHDA and SQIVND (reference sequence). The V end was cut by 0 bases, the J end by 2 bases, with 17 bases between. CDR3 coding DNA: TGTGCCAGTAGTATAGAAGGAACGGGTTGGGGCACTGGGGCCAACGTCCTGACTTTC. Its translation is CASSIEGTGWGTGANVLTF.

V gene TRBV18 combines with J gene TRBJ1-1, with 7 bases that match TRBD1. Germline loops: CDR1 KGHSH, CDR2 LQKENI. The CDR3 totals 14 residues. Trimming took 6 bases from V and 4 from J; bases not matched to a gene: 8. CDR3 loop: CASSQDRVVTEAFF. The CDR3 DNA follows: TGTGCCAGCTCCCAAGACAGGGTCGTCACTGAAGCTTTCTTT.

The CDR3 coding sequence is TGTGCCACCAGCAAAAGGGGTCAGCCCCAGCATTTT. It encodes CATSKRGQPQHF. The chain carries TRBV15 and TRBJ1-5; the D gene is possibly TRBD1 (5 bases). CDR1 and CDR2 from the germline V gene are LNHNV and YYDKDF (reference sequence). V was trimmed by 4 bases and J by 6 bases, leaving 7 bases between them. The length of the CDR3 is 12 residues.

The chain carries TRBV5-1 and TRBJ1-1, with D perhaps matching TRBD1 (6 bases). The CDR3 is 13 residues long. V shed 0 bases and J shed 6 bases, with 9 bases lying between them. The germline CDR1 and CDR2 sequences are SGHRS and YFSETQ. The CDR3 is CASSLAGDPEAFF. The CDR3, as DNA: TGCGCCAGCAGCTTGGCAGGGGACCCTGAAGCTTTCTTT. Supplemented by reference TRBV5-1 and TRBJ1-1, the full variable domain reads KAGVTQTPRYLIKTRGQQVTLSCSPISGHRSVSWYQQTPGQGLQFLFEYFSETQRNKGNFPGRFSGRQFSNSRSEMNVSTLELGDSALYLCASSLAGDPEAFFGQGTRLTVV.

There are a few counts of this clone. The gene calls are TRBV11-1 and TRBJ2-7; possible D gene TRBD1, 6 bases. CDR3 length: 11 residues. V dropped 8 bases and J dropped 6 bases, with 11 bases sitting between them. The germline V gene encodes CDR1 SGHAT and CDR2 FQDESV (reference sequence). The CDR3 bases are TGTGCCAGCGGCAGGGGAACCGAGCAGTACTTC. Amino acids: CASGRGTEQYF.

The chain has TRBV6-1 and TRBJ2-7; 8 bases are a match to TRBD2. V was pared by 3 bases and J by 6 bases, with 10 bases of the junction left unmatched. This CDR3 region has 15 residues. CDR1 and CDR2 from the germline V gene are MNHNS and SASEGT. CDR3 loop: CASSDRGGGMGEQYF. The CDR3 region has the DNA TGTGCCAGCAGTGACCGGGGGGGAGGGATGGGCGAGCAGTACTTC.

The J gene is TRBJ2-7, the V gene TRBV4-1, with 12 positions matching TRBD2. In germline, CDR1 is MGHRA, CDR2 YSYEKL. The CDR3 spans 17 residues. Trimming took 0 bases from V and 2 from J; bases not matched to a gene: 5. The CDR3 DNA follows: TGCGCCAGCAGCCAAGAAACTAGCGGGGGGCTCGCCTACGAGCAGTACTTC. Translated: CASSQETSGGLAYEQYF.

Regarding this clone: The junction departs from the called germline gene at one end, perhaps through a read error. The CDR3 protein is CASSSDRGSEAFF. CDR3 DNA: TGTGCTAGCAGCTCCGACAGGGGGTCTGAAGCTTTCTTT. V and J are TRBV7-7 and TRBJ1-1; 9 bases are a match to TRBD1. The length of the CDR3 is 13 residues. Germline CDR1 is SSHAT and CDR2 is FNYEAQ (reference sequence).

This chain connects TRBV4-1 to TRBJ1-2; 10 nucleotides align to TRBD1. Unmatched junction bases numbered 11, after V lost 2 bases and J lost 8 bases. In germline, CDR1 is MGHRA, CDR2 YSYEKL. The CDR3 loop spans 16 amino acids. The CDR3 DNA reads as TGCGCCAGCAGCCAAAGACAGGGGGCGGAAGGTATAGGCTACACCTTC. As protein: CASSQRQGAEGIGYTF.

The rearrangement joins TRBV30 to TRBJ2-5; the D is unclear. Trimming pared 3 bases from V and 7 bases from J, leaving 9 bases between. Germline V lookup: CDR1 GTSNPN, CDR2 SVGIG (reference sequence). The CDR3 has 11 residues. CDR3: CAWSLSGTQYF. The CDR3 DNA reads TGTGCCTGGAGCCTTAGTGGGACCCAGTACTTC.

Points on this clone: One junction end disagrees with the germline gene, perhaps due to a read error. This sequence joins TRBV30 and TRBJ1-1, with D tentatively TRBD1 (5 bases). Germline CDR1 and CDR2: GTSNPN and SVGIG (reference sequence). The CDR3 runs to 12 residues. The CDR3 protein is CAWITTGTGAFF. The CDR3 nucleotides read TGTGCCTGGATCACCACGGGGACTGGAGCTTTCTTT.

This clone was picked up a small number of times. One end of the junction varies from germline; a read error may be responsible. CDR3: CASTPRQGGEQYF. CDR3 DNA: TGTGCTAGCACCCCAAGGCAGGGTGGCGAGCAGTACTTC. The V call is TRBV7-7, the J call TRBJ2-7; D is possibly TRBD1 (5 bases). The V gene's germline CDR1 is SSHAT and CDR2 FNYEAQ (reference sequence). The length of the CDR3 is 13 residues.

This chain uses TRBV7-6 with TRBJ1-2; no definite D call. Trimming shortened V by 0 bases and J by 3 bases, and 11 bases separated the two germline ends. The CDR3 extends over 15 amino acids. The germline gives CDR1 SGHVS, CDR2 FNYEAQ. The DNA for the CDR3 is TGTGCCAGCAGCTTAGCCCGCGGCCTGGACTATGGCTACACCTTC. Translation: CASSLARGLDYGYTF.

V and J are TRBV28 and TRBJ2-1; the D is unclear. The V end was cut by 3 bases, the J end by 5 bases, with 8 bases between. The V gene's germline CDR1 is MDHEN and CDR2 SYDVKM. There are 13 residues in the CDR3. CDR3 sequence: CASSFSVDNEQFF. CDR3 sequence (DNA): TGTGCCAGCAGTTTCTCTGTAGACAATGAGCAGTTCTTC. Drawing the rest from reference TRBV28 and TRBJ2-1, the complete variable domain is DVKVTQSSRYLVKRTGEKVFLECVQDMDHENMFWYRQDPGLGLRLIYFSYDVKMKEKGDIPEGYSVSREKKERFSLILESASTNQTSMYLCASSFSVDNEQFFGPGTRLTVL.

The chain couples TRBV5-4 to TRBJ2-2, with 9 bases identical to TRBD2. Germline CDR1 reads SGHNT; CDR2 reads YYREEE (reference sequence). Losses at the gene ends were 3 bases for V and 5 bases for J; bases not matched to a gene: 8. CDR3 length: 16 amino acids. The CDR3 DNA follows: TGTGCCAGCAGCTCAGCGGTGGCGGGGGGGACCGGGGAGCTGTTTTTT. Encoded protein: CASSSAVAGGTGELFF.

This clone was picked up a small number of times. The chain recombines TRBV5-4 with TRBJ1-2; D not resolved. Germline CDR1 and CDR2: SGHNT and YYREEE (reference sequence). V shed 0 bases and J shed 8 bases, with 14 bases lying between them. This CDR3 spans 14 amino acids. As DNA, the CDR3 is TGTGCCAGCAGCTTGGGTGACACCCGTGGGGGCTACACCTTC. Its protein product is CASSLGDTRGGYTF.

This chain joins TRBV7-8 and TRBJ1-1; TRBD1 aligns across 7 bases. Germline V gives CDR1 SGHVS, CDR2 FQNEAQ. CDR3 length: 15 amino acids. With V trimmed by 5 bases and J by 6 bases, 12 bases remained unmatched. The CDR3 loop is CASSIVTGMRAEAFF. The CDR3 DNA sequence: TGTGCCAGCAGCATAGTGACAGGGATGAGGGCTGAAGCTTTCTTT.

This clone appeared once. This rearrangement joins TRBV27 to TRBJ1-6; TRBD1 matches 9 bases. This CDR3 has 15 amino acids. The V segment lost 5 bases and the J segment 9 bases; nucleotides outside the gene matches: 8. Per the germline V gene, CDR1 is MNHEY and CDR2 is SMNVEV (reference sequence). CDR3 residues: CASSRRDRVLSPLHF. CDR3 nucleotides: TGTGCCAGCAGTAGGCGGGACAGGGTGCTTTCACCCCTCCACTTT.

The gene calls are TRBV10-3 and TRBJ2-2, with 9 bases that match TRBD1. The junction had 5 bases not matched to a gene; V was cut back by 3 bases and J by 6 bases. The CDR3 extends over 15 amino acids. Germline lookup yields CDR1 ENHRY and CDR2 SYGVKD. The CDR3 spells CAISERTGDAGELFF. The CDR3 bases are TGTGCCATCAGTGAACGGACAGGGGACGCCGGGGAGCTGTTTTTT.

This clone was recorded once. The chain is built from TRBV5-1 and TRBJ1-5; 10 bases map to TRBD1. V gave up 0 bases and J gave up 5 bases; unmatched junction bases: 2. CDR1 and CDR2 (germline): SGHRS, YFSETQ. The CDR3 loop spans 15 amino acids. In DNA form, the CDR3 reads TGCGCCAGCAGCTTGGGGGGGACAGGGGATCAGCCCCAGCATTTT. Its protein product is CASSLGGTGDQPQHF.

V usage is TRBV6-1 and J usage is TRBJ1-2; 7 nucleotides agree with TRBD1. V gave up 3 bases and J gave up 2 bases; unmatched junction bases: 3. This CDR3 spans 14 amino acids. The V gene's germline CDR1 is MNHNS and CDR2 SASEGT. Written as DNA, the CDR3 is TGTGCCAGCAGTGAGGGCAGGGGGAACTATGGCTACACCTTC. Protein: CASSEGRGNYGYTF.

The rearrangement uses TRBV15 and TRBJ2-5; TRBD1 agrees at 7 bases. The CDR3 runs to 16 residues. Per the germline V gene, CDR1 is LNHNV and CDR2 is YYDKDF (reference sequence). J lost 4 bases, V lost 5 bases, and 13 bases had no gene match. The CDR3 nucleotides read TGTGCCACCAGCCCCTGGGACAGCTCCCTTGGAGAGACCCAGTACTTC. The encoded protein is CATSPWDSSLGETQYF.

The J gene is TRBJ2-7, the V gene TRBV5-1; no firm D call. The germline V and J ends were trimmed by 0 bases and 0 bases, with 7 bases remaining between them. The CDR3 spans 14 residues. Germline V gene data show CDR1 as SGHRS and CDR2 as YFSETQ. CDR3 in DNA: TGCGCCAGCAGCTTGGTCGTCGGCTCCTACGAGCAGTACTTC. Protein sequence: CASSLVVGSYEQYF.

About this clone: The junction and the germline gene differ at one end; a read error may be behind it. V is TRBV27 and J is TRBJ1-6; TRBD1 is a possible D gene (5 bases). CDR3 size: 15 residues. CDR1 MNHEY and CDR2 SMNVEV come from the germline V gene (reference sequence). The CDR3 DNA reads as TGTGCCAGCACTTTACAGGCCCCGCGGGGTTCACCCCTCCACTTT. Its translation: CASTLQAPRGSPLHF.